This TCR beta chain derives from a study of blood T cell repertoires in COVID-19. On the study more broadly: Sources were T cells, B-cell-depleted T cells, or PBMCs; the material itself was cDNA or gDNA.

Trimming left V 3 bases short and J 4 bases short, with 10 bases between. The CDR3 extends over 13 amino acids. Per germline, CDR1 SGDLS and CDR2 YYNGEE. Assay: immunoSEQ multiplex PCR; the TCRdb copy retains only in-frame clones and omits some. The data hold around 200,000 clones, with 85% to 90% observed a single time. The sample consisted of peripheral blood. The chain links TRBV9 to TRBJ2-5, with D possibly being TRBD2 (5 bases). The source is a woman between 18 and 29 years old who had recovered from COVID-19. The CDR3 sequence is CASSARRGETQYF. In DNA, the CDR3 is TGTGCCAGCAGCGCACGCCGGGGAGAGACCCAGTACTTC.